A single sample is the source of the 22 T cell receptor beta chains below, sequenced in a study of shared clonotypes between healthy human individuals. TCRdb keeps only in-frame clones here, not all; method: immunoSEQ multiplex PCR. Of 2 million to 2.5 million clones listed, 90% to 95% were seen once; the top ten hold 0.3% to 0.4%. The specimen was naive CD4+ T cells from PBMCs. Subset meaning: CD45RA+ positively selected. These receptors originate from a man aged 18 to 30 in good health. Some clones in this sample may be carry-over from other donors' samples.

The chain is built from TRBV7-2 and TRBJ2-1; TRBD1 is a possible D gene (6 bases). The germline CDR1 and CDR2 sequences are SGHTA and FQGNSA. V lost 6 bases to trimming and J lost 13 bases, with 19 bases between them. The CDR3 consists of 13 residues. For the CDR3, the DNA is TGTGCCAGCAGATGGCTAGTGGGGACATCTCAGTTCTTC. Protein product: CASRWLVGTSQFF.

The chain carries TRBV6-6 and TRBJ1-1; 8 bases match TRBD1. V lost 7 bases to trimming and J lost 11 bases; unmatched junction nucleotides: 12. This CDR3 has 13 residues. Germline V CDR1 and CDR2: MNHNY, SVGAGI (reference sequence). The DNA for the CDR3 is TGTGCCAGCATCCTCAACCAGGGGGCGGGGGCTTTCTTT. It codes for CASILNQGAGAFF.

The genes are TRBV7-2 and TRBJ1-6, with TRBD1 matching over 8 bases. The CDR3 sequence is 16 residues long. Trimming removed 2 bases from V and 6 bases from J; junction bases left unmatched: 6. Germline lookup yields CDR1 SGHTA and CDR2 FQGNSA. The CDR3 DNA follows: TGTGCCAGCAGCTTACCCTCCGGACAGGGTAATTCACCCCTCCACTTT. Its protein is CASSLPSGQGNSPLHF.

This chain uses TRBV15 with TRBJ2-1; D gene ambiguous. The CDR3 has 15 amino acids. Germline lookup yields CDR1 LNHNV and CDR2 YYDKDF (reference sequence). V lost 1 base and J lost 2, with 9 bases in between. CDR3 sequence reads: CATSRVSSAYNEQFF. The CDR3 DNA reads TGTGCCACCAGCAGAGTTTCCTCTGCCTACAATGAGCAGTTCTTC.

The V and J genes are TRBV6-1 and TRBJ2-3; unclear D gene. This CDR3 contains 12 residues. Germline lookup yields CDR1 MNHNS and CDR2 SASEGT. The V gene lost 5 bases and the J gene lost 6 bases, with 9 bases spanning the gap. The CDR3 loop reads CASSKNRDTQYF. The CDR3 nucleotides read TGTGCCAGCAGTAAAAACCGGGATACGCAGTATTTT.

The chain joins TRBV19 to TRBJ1-2; no definite D call. Trimming shortened V by 7 bases and J by 4 bases, and 19 bases separated the two germline ends. CDR1 is LNHDA and CDR2 is SQIVND in the germline V gene (reference sequence). The CDR3 sequence is 15 residues long. The chain's CDR3 is CASMMGWRTGYGYTF. In DNA form, the CDR3 reads TGTGCCAGTATGATGGGTTGGAGAACCGGCTATGGCTACACCTTC.

The CDR3 bases are TGTGCCAGCAGCCCAAATAGCGGGACGAGCACAGATACGCAGTATTTT. It codes for CASSPNSGTSTDTQYF. The chain couples TRBV7-3 to TRBJ2-3, with 8 bases aligning to TRBD2. V lost 5 bases to trimming and J lost 0 bases; unmatched junction nucleotides: 7. This CDR3 is built from 16 residues. Germline CDR1 and CDR2: SGHTA and FQGTGA.

The chain carries TRBV9 and TRBJ2-1; TRBD1 matches at 7 bases. The CDR3 totals 15 residues. The germline CDR1 and CDR2 sequences are SGDLS and YYNGEE. V trimming: 0 bases; J trimming: 10 bases; junction bases outside the gene matches: 10. The CDR3 DNA follows: TGTGCCAGCAGCGTAGAGCCCACAGGGGTTGGGGAGCAGTTCTTC. This encodes CASSVEPTGVGEQFF.

The genes are TRBV5-4 and TRBJ2-2; the D is unclear. The CDR3 consists of 13 residues. The V gene's germline CDR1 is SGHNT and CDR2 YYREEE (reference sequence). V was shortened by 7 bases and J by 7 bases, with 14 bases between the two germline ends. The CDR3 DNA reads TGTGCCAGCTCACCGGACGCTCTCGGGGAGCTGTTTTTT. Encoded protein: CASSPDALGELFF.

This clone has only one observation. The rearrangement links TRBV27 to TRBJ2-7, with TRBD1 matching over 9 bases. Germline V gene data show CDR1 as MNHEY and CDR2 as SMNVEV (reference sequence). This CDR3 region has 16 residues. V lost 7 bases and J lost 4; bases outside the gene matches: 14. This CDR3 reads CASKTCLRGTGYEQYF. In DNA form, the CDR3 reads TGTGCCAGCAAGACATGCCTGAGGGGGACAGGGTACGAGCAGTACTTC.

The chain couples TRBV29-1 to TRBJ1-2; 7 bases fit TRBD1. The CDR3 runs to 12 residues. Unmatched junction bases numbered 9, after V lost 6 bases and J lost 8 bases. Germline values: CDR1 SQVTM, CDR2 ANQGSEA. The CDR3 here is CSVATGMGGYTF. In DNA form, the CDR3 reads TGCAGCGTGGCGACAGGGATGGGGGGCTACACCTTC.

As to this clone: Other DNA sequences in this specimen translate into the identical CDR3. The V gene is TRBV11-3, the J gene TRBJ2-5; maybe TRBD2 (6 bases). The CDR3 runs to 15 residues. V shed 3 bases and J shed 1 base, with 12 bases lying between them. Germline V lookup: CDR1 SGHNT, CDR2 YENEEA. Here the CDR3 reads CASSLGLATQETQYF. In nucleotides, the CDR3 is TGTGCCAGCAGCTTGGGCCTAGCGACCCAAGAGACCCAGTACTTC.

CDR3 bases: TGTGCCAGCAGGGTTTGGGTAGCGGGAGCAGATACGCAGTATTTT. Its protein is CASRVWVAGADTQYF. The chain uses TRBV5-6 and TRBJ2-3, with TRBD2 matching over 9 bases. CDR3 length: 15 amino acids. Germline V gene lookup returns CDR1 SGHDT and CDR2 YYEEEE. With V trimmed by 5 bases and J by 4 bases, 8 bases remained unmatched.

This clone has just one count. The chain uses TRBV6-5 and TRBJ2-1; D is ambiguous. V lost 4 bases, J lost 3 bases, and 16 bases lay in between. CDR1 and CDR2 from the germline V gene are MNHEY and SVGAGI. The CDR3 is 16 residues long. CDR3 in amino acids: CASSLLKGWGYNEQFF. Written as DNA, the CDR3 is TGTGCCAGCAGTTTATTAAAGGGATGGGGCTACAATGAGCAGTTCTTC.

The genes are TRBV6-5 and TRBJ2-3; 8 bases line up with TRBD2. Germline CDR1 is MNHEY and CDR2 is SVGAGI. The CDR3 is made up of 16 amino acids. V gave up 0 bases and J gave up 2 bases; unmatched junction bases: 4. The CDR3: CASSYSGSGDTDTQYF. The CDR3 nucleotides read TGTGCCAGCAGTTACTCGGGTAGCGGGGACACAGATACGCAGTATTTT.

The chain joins TRBV7-9 to TRBJ2-1, with TRBD1 matching over 10 bases. With 4 bases clipped from V and 7 bases from J, the junction kept 16 bases outside the gene matches. The CDR3 runs to 18 residues. Germline V CDR1 and CDR2: SEHNR, FQNEAQ (reference sequence). The CDR3, as DNA: TGTGCCAGCAGCTCGACAGGGGGCAGATGGGAGAGTAAAAATGAGCAGTTCTTC. This translates into CASSSTGGRWESKNEQFF.

The chain combines TRBV7-8 with TRBJ1-2; D is undetermined. The CDR3 loop spans 16 amino acids. Germline loops: CDR1 SGHVS, CDR2 FQNEAQ. Trimming pared 4 bases from V and 0 bases from J, leaving 15 bases between. CDR3 residues: CASSSGWAESNYGYTF. CDR3 in DNA: TGTGCCAGCAGCTCAGGATGGGCCGAATCTAACTATGGCTACACCTTC.

The rearrangement uses TRBV6-5 and TRBJ1-2; TRBD1 matches 7 bases. The CDR3 sequence is 14 residues long. V lost 6 bases, J lost 5 bases, and 9 bases stayed unmatched. CDR1 and CDR2 (germline): MNHEY, SVGAGI. The CDR3 region is CASSRQGGRYGYTF. The CDR3 coding sequence is TGTGCCAGCAGCCGACAGGGAGGCCGATATGGCTACACCTTC.

The rearrangement joins TRBV7-9 to TRBJ2-1; possibly TRBD1 or TRBD2 for D (5 bases each). This CDR3 contains 15 residues. Germline V gives CDR1 SEHNR, CDR2 FQNEAQ (reference sequence). With 8 bases removed from V and 7 bases from J, the gap between germline ends came to 21 bases. CDR3 sequence (DNA): TGTGCCAGCTCTGACTTGGCAGGGCGGACTAATGAGCAGTTCTTC. Protein sequence: CASSDLAGRTNEQFF.

V is TRBV4-1 and J is TRBJ1-5; D call uncertain. With 0 bases removed from V and 7 bases from J, the gap between germline ends came to 7 bases. Germline V gene sequence: CDR1 MGHRA, CDR2 YSYEKL. The CDR3 has 13 amino acids. CDR3 sequence reads: CASSQDDQQPQHF. In DNA, the CDR3 is TGCGCCAGCAGCCAAGATGACCAGCAGCCCCAGCATTTT.

The chain carries TRBV6-5 and TRBJ2-4, with TRBD2 as a possible D gene (5 bases). Deletions cut 7 bases from V and 7 bases from J, with 14 bases between. Germline CDR1 MNHEY, CDR2 SVGAGI. This CDR3 is built from 13 residues. DNA of the CDR3: TGTGCCAGCACCCCCACGGGCGGGAACATTCAGTACTTC. Translation: CASTPTGGNIQYF.

Written as DNA, the CDR3 is TGTGCCAGCAGCCCCCTAGGGGGGAGGCCTGAAGCTTTCTTT. Translated: CASSPLGGRPEAFF. The J gene is TRBJ1-1, the V gene TRBV28, with a tentative D call TRBD1 (6 bases). With 6 bases removed from V and 6 bases from J, the gap between germline ends came to 17 bases. Germline assignment: CDR1 MDHEN and CDR2 SYDVKM. The CDR3 extends over 14 amino acids.